Listed here are 20 T cell receptor beta chains from one sample, sequenced in a study of T-cell reconstitution after alpha-beta-depleted transplantation in children. The TCRbeta library was prepared with unique molecular identifiers. From the PCR reads, TCRdb called clonotypes with MiXCR, one entry per CDR3 protein. The table records approximately 350,000 distinct CDR3 sequences, 13% of them present only once. This specimen was PBMCs, taken from the stem cell graft. These receptors were taken from a human donor who donated a stem cell graft to a child with Fanconi anemia.

This clonotype was counted many times. V is TRBV9 and J is TRBJ2-2; D is possibly TRBD2 (7 bases). Trimming cost V 3 bases and J 4 bases, with 13 bases left between them. The CDR3 covers 15 residues. Germline V gene lookup returns CDR1 SGDLS and CDR2 YYNGEE. CDR3 sequence: CASSARGGGTGELFF. CDR3 DNA sequence: TGTGCCAGCAGCGCCAGGGGAGGGGGCACCGGGGAGCTGTTTTTT.

This clonotype was counted at least ten times. The chain links TRBV11-2 to TRBJ2-7; perhaps TRBD1 as D (6 bases). CDR1 is SGHAT and CDR2 is FQNNGV in the germline V gene. This CDR3 has 13 amino acids. V was trimmed by 3 bases and J by 5 bases, leaving 11 bases between them. CDR3 amino acids: CASSLGHRNEQYV. CDR3 DNA sequence: TGTGCCAGCAGCTTGGGACACCGGAACGAGCAGTACGTC.

V and J are TRBV11-1 and TRBJ1-2; 9 positions match TRBD1. This CDR3 region has 18 residues. The V gene's germline CDR1 is SGHAT and CDR2 FQDESV (reference sequence). Trimming removed 4 bases from V and 1 base from J; junction bases left unmatched: 13. This CDR3 is CASSSPSGQGSINYGYTF. CDR3 nucleotide sequence: TGTGCCAGCAGCTCCCCCTCGGGACAGGGAAGTATTAACTATGGCTACACCTTC.

This clonotype showed up just a few times. The chain has TRBV19 and TRBJ1-1; D might be TRBD1 (5 bases). The germline V gene encodes CDR1 LNHDA and CDR2 SQIVND (reference sequence). The V and J ends lost 5 bases and 0 bases respectively, with 19 bases between them. CDR3 length: 17 amino acids. Here the CDR3 reads CASSREGPGRVNTEAFF. The CDR3 bases are TGTGCCAGTAGTCGTGAGGGGCCGGGGAGGGTGAACACTGAAGCTTTCTTT.

The rearrangement joins TRBV6-1 to TRBJ2-2; D may be TRBD1 or TRBD2 (5 bases each). The CDR3 is 15 residues long. From germline, CDR1 is MNHNS and CDR2 SASEGT. V lost 7 bases to trimming and J lost 3 bases, with 15 bases between them. The CDR3: CASTPREGDTGELFF. CDR3 sequence (DNA): TGTGCCAGCACCCCCCGGGAAGGGGACACCGGGGAGCTGTTTTTT.

The genes are TRBV6-1 and TRBJ2-3, with D tentatively TRBD1 (6 bases). Germline V CDR1 and CDR2: MNHNS, SASEGT. The germline V and J ends were trimmed by 6 bases and 2 bases, with 9 bases remaining between them. The CDR3 runs to 13 residues. CDR3 sequence: CASSQGTTDTQYF. In nucleotides, the CDR3 is TGTGCCAGCAGCCAGGGGACCACAGATACGCAGTATTTT.

The chain couples TRBV5-1 to TRBJ1-1; tentatively, D is TRBD1 (5 bases). The CDR3 is made up of 19 amino acids. Germline CDR1 SGHRS, CDR2 YFSETQ. Between the trimmed V and J ends, which lost 6 bases and 1 base, there was a span of 28 bases. The CDR3 nucleotides are TGCGCCAGCACCGATGGGGGGTGGGTCCCCAATCACCCGAACACTGAAGCTTTCTTT. Protein sequence: CASTDGGWVPNHPNTEAFF.

Ten or more counts support this clonotype. The gene calls are TRBV7-2 and TRBJ2-2; possible D gene TRBD2, 5 bases. Germline loops: CDR1 SGHTA, CDR2 FQGNSA. This CDR3 region has 15 residues. The ends were cut back, 2 bases at V and 5 bases at J, with 12 bases in the middle. DNA for the CDR3: TGTGCCAGCAGCTTACGGGGTTTGGTTACCGGGGAGCTGTTTTTT. It encodes CASSLRGLVTGELFF.

This clonotype was counted ten times or more. J is TRBJ2-1 and V is TRBV6-2 or TRBV6-3, with 8 bases fitting TRBD1. CDR3 length: 13 amino acids. After removal of 4 bases from V and 5 bases from J, the junction contained 1 base not matched to a gene. CDR1 is MNHEY and CDR2 is SVGEGT in the germline V gene. In nucleotides, the CDR3 is TGTGCCAGCAGTTGGGGACAGGACAATGAGCAGTTCTTC. Its translation is CASSWGQDNEQFF.

The J gene is TRBJ1-6, the V gene TRBV6-5; possibly TRBD1 for D (5 bases). The CDR3 is 16 amino acids. V lost 4 bases and J 4 bases, leaving 14 bases between the germline ends. Germline V CDR1 and CDR2: MNHEY, SVGAGI. The CDR3: CASSSPGGRYNSPLHF. The CDR3 bases are TGTGCCAGCAGTTCGCCGGGGGGGAGGTATAATTCACCCCTCCACTTT.

This clonotype occurred a few times. The V call is TRBV6-1, the J call TRBJ1-1; TRBD1 aligns across 7 bases. V shed 11 bases, J shed 1 base, and the junction held 13 bases outside the gene matches. The CDR3 extends over 15 amino acids. Germline V CDR1 and CDR2: MNHNS, SASEGT. CDR3: CALMQRAGGNTEAFF. The CDR3 DNA sequence: TGTGCCTTAATGCAAAGGGCAGGGGGGAACACTGAAGCTTTCTTT.

This clonotype was counted many times. V gene TRBV5-1 combines with J gene TRBJ1-4; the match to TRBD1 covers 12 bases. The CDR3 length is 19 residues. Germline CDR1 SGHRS, CDR2 YFSETQ. V lost 6 bases and J lost 6; bases outside the gene matches: 18. CDR3 amino acids: CASTPTRDRGRIKDEKLFF. Here the CDR3 DNA reads TGCGCCAGCACCCCTACGCGGGACAGGGGGCGAATTAAGGATGAAAAACTGTTTTTT. Full variable domain (remainder filled in from reference TRBV5-1 and TRBJ1-4): KAGVTQTPRYLIKTRGQQVTLSCSPISGHRSVSWYQQTPGQGLQFLFEYFSETQRNKGNFPGRFSGRQFSNSRSEMNVSTLELGDSALYLCASTPTRDRGRIKDEKLFFGSGTQLSVL.

In its sample, this clonotype was seen a few times. The germline gene is not matched at one end of the junction; a read error may be the cause. The chain combines TRBV12-3 or TRBV12-4 with TRBJ1-5, with D unclear. This CDR3 is 12 amino acids long. The CDR3 here is CASRFSNQPQHF. The CDR3 DNA reads as TGTGCCAGCCGTTTTTCCAATCAGCCCCAGCATTTT.

This clonotype was seen repeatedly, ten times or more. The J gene is TRBJ2-7, the V gene TRBV5-1; TRBD2 agrees at 11 bases. Germline V CDR1 and CDR2: SGHRS, YFSETQ. The junction had 8 bases not matched to a gene; V was cut back by 3 bases and J by 6 bases. This CDR3 comprises 15 residues. CDR3 sequence reads: CASSSQTSGVGEQYF. CDR3 coding DNA: TGCGCCAGCAGCTCCCAGACTAGCGGGGTCGGCGAGCAGTACTTC.

This clonotype was counted only a few times. V and J are TRBV15 and TRBJ2-2; no reliable D call. V dropped 0 bases and J dropped 4 bases, with 9 bases sitting between them. Germline V CDR1 and CDR2: LNHNV, YYDKDF (reference sequence). This CDR3 has 15 amino acids. The CDR3 coding sequence is TGTGCCACCAGCAGAGATAGGAGTGGCACCGGGGAGCTGTTTTTT. This translates into CATSRDRSGTGELFF.

This chain connects TRBV11-2 to TRBJ2-5; 15 bases align to TRBD2. The CDR3 contains 17 residues. V lost 5 bases, J lost 5 bases, and 9 bases stayed unmatched. Germline-derived CDR1 and CDR2 are SGHAT and FQNNGV. The CDR3, as DNA: TGTGCCAGCAGCAGAGGGACTAGCGGGGGGAACAGGGAGACCCAGTACTTC. This translates into CASSRGTSGGNRETQYF.

The rearrangement joins TRBV7-8 to TRBJ1-1; perhaps TRBD1 as D (6 bases). The CDR3 runs 15 residues. V was trimmed by 4 bases and J by 1 base, leaving 13 bases between them. Looked up from germline, CDR1 is SGHVS and CDR2 is FQNEAQ. Here the CDR3 reads CASSSDRSRNTEAFF. The DNA for the CDR3 is TGTGCCAGCAGCTCGGACAGAAGTCGGAACACTGAAGCTTTCTTT. Drawing the rest from reference TRBV7-8 and TRBJ1-1, the complete variable domain is GAGVSQSPRYKVAKRGQDVALRCDPISGHVSLFWYQQALGQGPEFLTYFQNEAQLDKSGLPSDRFFAERPEGSVSTLKIQRTQQEDSAVYLCASSSDRSRNTEAFFGQGTRLTVV.

In this sample, this clonotype turned up many times. The chain links TRBV5-6 to TRBJ1-2; 8 bases agree with TRBD1. The germline CDR1 and CDR2 sequences are SGHDT and YYEEEE. The CDR3 sequence is 14 residues long. The V and J ends lost 6 bases and 2 bases, in that order; junction bases with no gene match: 6. For the CDR3, the DNA is TGTGCCAGCACCGGACAGGGAAGGAACTATGGCTACACCTTC. It codes for CASTGQGRNYGYTF.

The gene calls are TRBV11-3 and TRBJ2-2; 8 bases are a match to TRBD1. The CDR3 contains 21 residues. V lost 5 bases and J lost 1; bases outside the gene matches: 21. Germline-derived CDR1 and CDR2 are SGHNT and YENEEA. The CDR3 here is CASSQDRTGNPFPLNTGELFF. DNA for the CDR3: TGTGCCAGCAGCCAGGACAGGACAGGGAATCCCTTCCCATTGAACACCGGGGAGCTGTTTTTT.

V is TRBV18 and J is TRBJ2-7; TRBD2 matches 13 bases. The J segment lost 6 bases and the V segment lost 3 bases, leaving 11 bases of the junction unmatched. The CDR3 extends over 17 amino acids. Germline values: CDR1 KGHSH, CDR2 LQKENI. For the CDR3, the DNA is TGTGCCAGCTCACCTCTCGGACTAGCGGGGGTCCCCGTCGAGCAGTACTTC. Translated, it gives CASSPLGLAGVPVEQYF. The whole variable domain, filled in from reference TRBV18 and TRBJ2-7, reads NAGVMQNPRHLVRRRGQEARLRCSPMKGHSHVYWYRQLPEEGLKFMVYLQKENIIDESGMPKERFSAEFPKEGPSILRIQQVVRGDSAAYFCASSPLGLAGVPVEQYFGPGTRLTVT.